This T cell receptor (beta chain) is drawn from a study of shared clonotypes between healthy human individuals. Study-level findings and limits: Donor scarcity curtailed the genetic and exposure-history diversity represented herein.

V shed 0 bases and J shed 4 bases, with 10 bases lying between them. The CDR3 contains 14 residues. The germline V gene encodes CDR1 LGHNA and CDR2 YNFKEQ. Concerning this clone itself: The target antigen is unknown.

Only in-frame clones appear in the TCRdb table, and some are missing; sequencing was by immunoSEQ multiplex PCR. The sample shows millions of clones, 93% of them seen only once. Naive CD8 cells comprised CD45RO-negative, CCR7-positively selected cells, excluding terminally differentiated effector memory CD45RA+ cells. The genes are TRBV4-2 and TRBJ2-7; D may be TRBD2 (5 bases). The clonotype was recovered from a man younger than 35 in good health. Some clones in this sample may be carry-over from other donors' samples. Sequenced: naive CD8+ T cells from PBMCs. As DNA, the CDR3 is TGTGCCAGCAGCCAAGATAACCTAGCATACGAGCAGTACTTC. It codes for CASSQDNLAYEQYF.